Listed below are T cell receptor beta chains from one sample, sequenced in a study of CXCR3-negative and CXCR3-positive naive CD8 T cells. Reprocessing the 5' RACE reads, TCRdb reports a single entry for every CDR3 protein and omits DNA. This sample's table has approximately 7,000 distinct CDR3 sequences. Sample: naive CXCR3+ CD8+ T cells from blood. The receptors derive from a human donor in good health. Some clones in this sample may be carry-over from other donors' samples. Each CDR3 is given with its conserved first and last residue. Rows may omit the clone size; those that give it use once, few, many or a size class.

j_call	v_call	clone_size	cdr3_aa
TRBJ2-7	TRBV29-1	.	CSVEVELAGAGEQYF
TRBJ2-5	TRBV29-1	.	CSVEDRDREFVEETQYF
TRBJ2-3	TRBV29-1	.	CSVEDLEQEIRRTDTQYF
TRBJ2-1	TRBV7-2	.	CASSRPGVNEQFF
TRBJ2-7	TRBV11-2	medium-sized	CASSPPGTGFYEQYF
TRBJ2-1	TRBV5-6	.	CASSWDRVYEQFF
TRBJ2-6	TRBV2	.	CASRGQGPLSGANVLTF
TRBJ2-1	TRBV6-6	.	CATQELTSYNEQFF
TRBJ2-1	TRBV11-3	.	CASSQPGVNEQFF
TRBJ2-1	TRBV20-1	medium-sized	CSARSSRDYNEQFF
TRBJ2-5	TRBV21-1	medium-sized	CASSKEAQETQYF
TRBJ2-5	TRBV5-1	.	CASSRTGDRETQYF
TRBJ2-4	TRBV7-9	.	CASSSPADRVDIQYF
TRBJ1-2	TRBV28	.	CASSLSGAGGYTF
TRBJ2-2	TRBV28	.	CASIHPTGELFF
TRBJ1-2	TRBV28	.	CASSPLRGSGYGYTF
TRBJ2-6	TRBV7-9	.	CASSLGQGASVANVLTF
TRBJ1-1	TRBV28	medium-sized	CASSYRYTEAFF
TRBJ2-1	TRBV4-1	medium-sized	CASSQDPAGPYNEQFF
TRBJ2-1	TRBV20-1	medium-sized	CSAQSRTGTYNEQFF
TRBJ1-4	TRBV28	.	CASSVKAVANEKLFF
TRBJ1-1	TRBV7-9	medium-sized	CASSLARTDFTEAFF
TRBJ1-1	TRBV20-1	medium-sized	CSALGTKNTEAFF
TRBJ2-1	TRBV7-2	.	CASSERLAGVWNEQFF
TRBJ2-7	TRBV11-2	.	CASSFVGLAGDPYEQYF
TRBJ1-1	TRBV20-1	medium-sized	CSAERIGTNTEAFF
TRBJ2-3	TRBV12-3/TRBV12-4	.	CASRLGTSTDTQYF
TRBJ1-1	TRBV12-3/TRBV12-4	medium-sized	CASRSGQENTEAFF
TRBJ2-1	TRBV20-1	.	CSARDGQGAYNEQFF
TRBJ2-1	TRBV21-1	medium-sized	CASSKGAGSNNEQFF
TRBJ1-5	TRBV28	.	CASRTGDQPQHF
TRBJ2-7	TRBV12-3/TRBV12-4	medium-sized	CASSLGNRDTTDEQYF
TRBJ1-2	TRBV15	.	CATSRDFGDFYGYTF
TRBJ2-1	TRBV21-1	medium-sized	CASSRHCPGTSSYNEQFF
TRBJ2-7	TRBV29-1	.	CSVASSGITYEQYF
TRBJ1-2	TRBV29-1	.	CSVAVGAGYTF
TRBJ2-1	TRBV19	.	CASSIGDRIYNEQFF
TRBJ2-4	TRBV28	.	CASAEGPKNIQYF
TRBJ2-1	TRBV7-2	medium-sized	CASSLGLAGEDEQFF
TRBJ1-2	TRBV29-1	.	CSGQAEGGYTF
TRBJ2-2	TRBV6-5	.	CARSYSLSNTGELFF
TRBJ2-1	TRBV7-9	medium-sized	CASSLGPSSYNEQFF
TRBJ2-1	TRBV21-1	medium-sized	CASSPSSLGGSSYNEQFF
TRBJ1-4	TRBV20-1	medium-sized	CSARDPELFEKLFF
TRBJ2-7	TRBV28	.	CASSFPGQGNPYEQYF
TRBJ2-1	TRBV7-9	.	CASSLLSGGDDFF
TRBJ1-3	TRBV20-1	.	CSVGQSNTIYF
TRBJ2-7	TRBV13	.	CASRTVGLEQYF
TRBJ2-4	TRBV29-1	.	CSVVTELAKNIQYF
TRBJ2-7	TRBV9	.	CASSVDGRKNEQYF
TRBJ2-3	TRBV29-1	.	CSVEDPGSPAGADTQYF
TRBJ2-1	TRBV11-3	medium-sized	CASRGPGLAGNNEQFF
TRBJ2-2	TRBV29-1	medium-sized	CSVEAELTNTGELFF